A single sample gave rise to the 14 T cell receptor beta chains below, sequenced in a study of T cells in Graves' hyperthyroidism and ophthalmopathy. From RNA transcripts, TCR beta CDR3 regions were amplified. The HTBI set primed first-round TCR CDR3 RT-PCR. TCRdb re-derived calls from the multiplex PCR reads in MiXCR, one entry per CDR3 protein. The data contain about 460,000 distinct CDR3 sequences, under 25% of them singletons. Sequenced: blood. The receptors shown here come from a woman aged 70-85 years with Graves' ophthalmopathy.

This clonotype was recorded many times. The gene calls are TRBV28 and TRBJ1-1; D ambiguous. The CDR3 loop spans 12 amino acids. Germline assignment: CDR1 MDHEN and CDR2 SYDVKM. Trimming took 3 bases from V and 4 from J, leaving 6 bases between them. The CDR3 here is CASSLMGTEAFF. The CDR3 bases are TGTGCCAGCAGTTTGATGGGCACTGAAGCTTTCTTT.

This clonotype has more than one count but fewer than ten. The chain has TRBV5-1 and TRBJ2-2, with D tentatively TRBD2 (6 bases). With 4 bases removed from V and 7 bases from J, the gap between germline ends came to 11 bases. Germline CDR1 and CDR2: SGHRS and YFSETQ. CDR3 size: 13 residues. The CDR3 region is CASSHVGSGELFF. The CDR3 DNA follows: TGCGCCAGCAGCCACGTCGGGAGCGGGGAGCTGTTTTTT.

This clonotype was picked up a small number of times. This chain links TRBV6-1 with TRBJ1-5, with 12 bases identical to TRBD1. Trimming took 6 bases from V and 0 from J; bases not matched to a gene: 9. The germline gives CDR1 MNHNS, CDR2 SASEGT. The CDR3 has 18 residues. The CDR3 coding sequence is TGTGCCAGCAGGGCCGGGACAGGGGGCGCCTATAGCAATCAGCCCCAGCATTTT. Protein: CASRAGTGGAYSNQPQHF.

Of note for this clonotype: This CDR3 is missing its conserved last phenylalanine or tryptophan, likely due to a read error. The rearrangement uses TRBV6-2 or TRBV6-3 and TRBJ2-3, with a possible D match to TRBD1 (6 bases). This CDR3 has 15 amino acids. The V and J ends lost 6 bases and 2 bases respectively, with 15 bases between them. Germline CDR1 reads MNHEY; CDR2 reads SVGEGT. CDR3 in DNA: TGTGCCAGCAGAAGTGGACAGATAACCACAGATACGCAGTATCTT. Protein product: CASRSGQITTDTQYL.

This clonotype was seen repeatedly, ten times or more. V gene TRBV6-6 combines with J gene TRBJ1-5; D might be TRBD1 (5 bases). The CDR3 is 18 amino acids. Looked up from germline, CDR1 is MNHNY and CDR2 is SVGAGI (reference sequence). V dropped 0 bases and J dropped 2 bases, with 17 bases sitting between them. CDR3 DNA sequence: TGTGCCAGCAGTTACTCGACCAGGGAACGATATGGCAATCAGCCCCAGCATTTT. Its translation: CASSYSTRERYGNQPQHF.

The chain carries TRBV19 and TRBJ1-5, with no clear D. Germline V gives CDR1 LNHDA, CDR2 SQIVND (reference sequence). Trimming took 4 bases from V and 0 from J, leaving 13 bases between them. The CDR3 consists of 16 residues. CDR3 coding DNA: TGTGCCAGTAGTAAATTTCCGCAGACTAGCAATCAGCCCCAGCATTTT. Translating it yields CASSKFPQTSNQPQHF.

This clonotype has ten or more counts. The V gene is TRBV7-8, the J gene TRBJ1-5; D uncertain. Germline-derived CDR1 and CDR2 are SGHVS and FQNEAQ. V was cut by 2 bases and J by 8 bases, with 10 bases left in between. This CDR3 is 13 amino acids long. The CDR3 spells CASSLSASEPQHF. The CDR3 region has the DNA TGTGCCAGCAGCTTATCGGCTAGCGAGCCCCAGCATTTT.

This clonotype was found a few times. The V and J genes are TRBV16 and TRBJ2-2, with TRBD2 matching over 7 bases. The CDR3 runs 14 residues. Germline trimming cut 4 bases from V and 6 bases from J; bases unmatched to any gene: 5. Germline assignment: CDR1 KGHSY and CDR2 FQNENV. The CDR3 coding sequence is TGTGCCAGCAGCCCGACTAGCCAAGCCGGGGAGCTGTTTTTT. This sequence encodes CASSPTSQAGELFF.

Ten or more counts support this clonotype. This chain uses TRBV6-5 with TRBJ1-1; no clear D gene. This CDR3 region has 15 residues. The germline V gene encodes CDR1 MNHEY and CDR2 SVGAGI. V lost 4 bases and J 2 bases, leaving 14 bases between the germline ends. CDR3 DNA: TGTGCCAGCAGTTTCTCAACGACGGCAAACACTGAAGCTTTCTTT. Translated, it gives CASSFSTTANTEAFF.

This chain uses TRBV6-2 or TRBV6-3 with TRBJ1-1, with a tentative D call TRBD1 (6 bases). Germline CDR1 and CDR2: MNHEY and SVGEGT. V lost 8 bases to trimming and J lost 4 bases, with 20 bases between them. This CDR3 has 15 residues. CDR3 DNA: TGTGCCAGCGCCACACATGGGGGGGCGGGCACTGAAGCTTTCTTT. The encoded protein is CASATHGGAGTEAFF.

The chain joins TRBV18 to TRBJ1-4; the D is unclear. V lost 1 base, J lost 8 bases, and 14 bases lay in between. Germline lookup yields CDR1 KGHSH and CDR2 LQKENI. The CDR3 length is 15 residues. The CDR3 region has the DNA TGTGCCAGCTCACCACTAGCCACCGGAGAGGAAAAACTGTTTTTT. Translation gives CASSPLATGEEKLFF.

The J gene is TRBJ1-1, the V gene TRBV28; D call uncertain. The V gene's germline CDR1 is MDHEN and CDR2 SYDVKM. Trimming left V 8 bases short and J 3 bases short, with 10 bases between. The CDR3 spans 12 residues. CDR3 amino acids: CASSYRYTEAFF. The CDR3, as DNA: TGTGCCAGCTCGTATCGGTACACTGAAGCTTTCTTT.

The table lists this clonotype with a few counts. The chain combines TRBV7-9 with TRBJ2-4, with D perhaps matching TRBD1 or TRBD2 (5 bases each). The V end lost 1 base, the J end lost 7 bases, and 11 bases lay between the germline ends. The CDR3 loop spans 14 amino acids. CDR1 and CDR2 (germline): SEHNR, FQNEAQ (reference sequence). The CDR3 here is CASSLEGSWNIQYF. CDR3 DNA sequence: TGTGCCAGCAGCTTAGAGGGGAGCTGGAACATTCAGTACTTC.

The table lists this clonotype with a few counts. A read error may explain this, as a much larger clone is one base away. The genes are TRBV6-2 or TRBV6-3 and TRBJ1-1; D not certain. CDR1 and CDR2 (germline): MNHEY, SVGEGT. CDR3 size: 12 residues. Trimming cost V 6 bases and J 1 base, with 6 bases left between them. The CDR3 is CASRYRNTEAFF. The CDR3 coding sequence is TGTGCCAGCAGATACAGGAACACTGAAGCTTTCTTT.